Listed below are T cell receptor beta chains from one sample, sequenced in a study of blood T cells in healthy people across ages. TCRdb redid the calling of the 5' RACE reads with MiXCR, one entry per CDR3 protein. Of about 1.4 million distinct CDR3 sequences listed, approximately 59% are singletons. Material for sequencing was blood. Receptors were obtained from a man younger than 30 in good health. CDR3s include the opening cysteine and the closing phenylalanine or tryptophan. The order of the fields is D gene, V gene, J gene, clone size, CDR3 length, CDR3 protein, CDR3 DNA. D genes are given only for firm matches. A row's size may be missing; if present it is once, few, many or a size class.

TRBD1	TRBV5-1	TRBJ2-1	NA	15	CASSSRDRFYNEQFF	TGCGCCAGCAGCTCCCGGGACAGATTTTACAATGAGCAGTTCTTC
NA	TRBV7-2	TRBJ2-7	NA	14	CASSAAGTGYEQYF	TGTGCCAGCAGCGCTGCCGGGACCGGGTACGAGCAGTACTTC
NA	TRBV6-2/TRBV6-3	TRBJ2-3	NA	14	CASSYSKATDTQYF	TGTGCCAGCAGTTACTCGAAAGCGACAGATACGCAGTATTTT
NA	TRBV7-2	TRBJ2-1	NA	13	CASRYTSYNEQFF	TGTGCCAGCAGATATACTAGCTACAATGAGCAGTTCTTC
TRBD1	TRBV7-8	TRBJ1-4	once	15	CASRNSDRVNEKLFF	TGTGCCAGCAGGAATAGCGACAGGGTTAATGAAAAACTGTTTTTT
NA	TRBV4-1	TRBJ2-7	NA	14	CASSQDPLGGEQYF	TGCGCCAGCAGCCAAGATCCTTTAGGGGGTGAGCAGTACTTC
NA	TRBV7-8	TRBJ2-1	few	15	CASSFSRVTYNEQFF	TGTGCCAGCAGCTTCTCGCGGGTAACCTACAATGAGCAGTTCTTC
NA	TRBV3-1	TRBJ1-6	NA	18	CASTKGGVGVSMDSPLHF	TGTGCCAGCACCAAGGGGGGGGTCGGGGTCTCTATGGATTCACCCCTCCACTTT
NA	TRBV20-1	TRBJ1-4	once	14	CSASPGTGDEKLFF	TGCAGTGCTAGCCCCGGGACGGGGGATGAAAAACTGTTTTTT
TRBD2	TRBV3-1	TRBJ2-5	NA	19	CASSQEVPSGRVFQETQYF	TGTGCCAGCAGCCAAGAAGTGCCTAGCGGGAGGGTTTTCCAAGAGACCCAGTACTTC
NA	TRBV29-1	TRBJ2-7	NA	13	CSGGGPSSYEQYF	TGCAGCGGTGGCGGGCCGAGCTCCTACGAGCAGTACTTC
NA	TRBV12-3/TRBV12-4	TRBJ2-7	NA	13	CASRHPSYNEQYF	TGTGCCAGCAGGCACCCCTCCTACAATGAGCAGTACTTC
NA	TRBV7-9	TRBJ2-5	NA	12	CSSSKSGGTQYF	TGTTCCAGCAGCAAATCCGGGGGGACCCAGTACTTC
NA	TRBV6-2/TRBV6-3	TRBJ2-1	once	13	CASANSPYNEQFF	TGTGCCAGCGCAAACTCTCCCTACAATGAGCAGTTCTTC
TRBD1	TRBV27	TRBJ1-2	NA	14	CASSFQGGVYGYTF	TGTGCCAGCAGTTTTCAGGGGGGGGTGTATGGCTACACCTTC
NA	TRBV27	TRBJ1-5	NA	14	CASSLGREVQPQHF	TGTGCCAGCAGTTTAGGCAGGGAGGTTCAGCCCCAGCATTTT
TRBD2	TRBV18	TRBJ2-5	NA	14	CASSPGLVMETQYF	TGTGCCAGCTCACCAGGACTAGTCATGGAGACCCAGTACTTC
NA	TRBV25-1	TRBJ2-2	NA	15	CASSELTGYTGELFF	TGTGCCAGCAGTGAGTTAACAGGATACACCGGGGAGCTGTTTTTT
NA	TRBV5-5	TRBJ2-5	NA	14	CASSLWGPGETQYF	TGTGCCAGCAGCTTATGGGGTCCAGGGGAGACCCAGTACTTC
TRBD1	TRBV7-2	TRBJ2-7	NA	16	CASSLARDSPSDEQYF	TGTGCCAGCAGCTTAGCACGGGACAGCCCCTCGGACGAGCAGTACTTC
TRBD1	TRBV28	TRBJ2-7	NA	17	CASSLRRSGTGGDEQYF	TGTGCCAGCAGTTTAAGGAGATCCGGGACAGGGGGCGACGAGCAGTACTTC
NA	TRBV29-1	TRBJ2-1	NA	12	CSVARVNKEQFF	TGCAGCGTTGCCAGGGTTAACAAGGAGCAGTTCTTC
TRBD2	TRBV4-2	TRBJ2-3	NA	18	CASSQDPGTTQSTDTQYF	TGTGCCAGCAGCCAAGATCCCGGGACTACTCAAAGCACAGATACGCAGTATTTT
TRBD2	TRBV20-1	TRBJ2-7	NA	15	CSAEASGGPSYEQYF	TGCAGTGCTGAAGCTAGCGGGGGTCCCTCCTACGAGCAGTACTTC
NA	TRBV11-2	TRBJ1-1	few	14	CASSLGGGDTEAFF	TGTGCCAGCAGCTTAGGGGGAGGAGACACTGAAGCTTTCTTT
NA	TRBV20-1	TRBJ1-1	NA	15	CSARGSGRLNTEAFF	TGCAGTGCTAGAGGCTCGGGACGGCTGAACACTGAAGCTTTCTTT
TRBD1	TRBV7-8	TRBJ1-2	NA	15	CASVPQGAARSGYTF	TGTGCCAGCGTACCACAGGGGGCGGCTCGCTCTGGCTACACCTTC
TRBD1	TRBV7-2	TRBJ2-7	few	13	CASGSWTGYEQYF	TGTGCCAGCGGTTCGTGGACAGGCTACGAGCAGTACTTC
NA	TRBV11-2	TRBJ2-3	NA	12	CASSFGDPTQYF	TGTGCCAGCAGCTTTGGGGACCCTACGCAGTATTTT
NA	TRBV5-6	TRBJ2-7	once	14	CASSHRESYYEQYF	TGTGCCAGCAGTCATAGGGAATCCTACTACGAGCAGTACTTC
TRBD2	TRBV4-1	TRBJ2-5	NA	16	CASSQELAGYQETQYF	TGCGCCAGCAGCCAAGAACTAGCGGGGTACCAAGAGACCCAGTACTTC
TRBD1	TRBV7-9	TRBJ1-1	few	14	CASSFPGGGTEAFF	TGTGCCAGCAGCTTTCCAGGGGGTGGCACTGAAGCTTTCTTT
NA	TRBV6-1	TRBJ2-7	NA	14	CASSVKGPNYEQYF	TGTGCCAGCAGTGTTAAGGGACCCAACTACGAGCAGTACTTC
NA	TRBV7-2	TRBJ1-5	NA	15	CASSPQPVGVQPQHF	TGTGCCAGCAGCCCACAGCCAGTCGGAGTCCAGCCCCAGCATTTT
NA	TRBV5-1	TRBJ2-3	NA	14	CASSLSDFTDTQYF	TGCGCCAGCAGCTTGAGTGACTTCACAGATACGCAGTATTTT
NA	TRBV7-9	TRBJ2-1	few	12	CASSAGTSEQFF	TGTGCCAGCAGCGCCGGGACAAGTGAGCAGTTCTTC
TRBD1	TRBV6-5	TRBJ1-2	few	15	CASSTPGQGSYGYTF	TGTGCCAGCAGTACGCCGGGACAGGGGAGCTATGGCTACACCTTC
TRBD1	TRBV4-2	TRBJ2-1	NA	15	CASSQGTGGFGEQFF	TGTGCCAGCAGCCAGGGGACAGGGGGTTTTGGTGAGCAGTTCTTC
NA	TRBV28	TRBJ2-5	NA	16	CASSLYGPPRGETQYF	TGTGCCAGCAGTTTATACGGCCCCCCTCGCGGAGAGACCCAGTACTTC
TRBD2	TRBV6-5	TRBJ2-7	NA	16	CASSYSWLAASYEQYF	TGTGCCAGCAGTTACTCATGGCTAGCGGCTTCCTACGAGCAGTACTTC
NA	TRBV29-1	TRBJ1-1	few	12	CSVDTVNAEAFF	TGCAGCGTTGACACGGTGAACGCTGAAGCTTTCTTT
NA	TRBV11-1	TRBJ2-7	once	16	CASSPEQVCQNYEQYF	TGTGCCAGCAGCCCAGAACAAGTTTGCCAAAACTACGAGCAGTACTTC
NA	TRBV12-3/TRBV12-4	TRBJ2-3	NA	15	CASSLPQFFTDTQYF	TGTGCCAGCAGTTTACCACAGTTTTTCACAGATACGCAGTATTTT
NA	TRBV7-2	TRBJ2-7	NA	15	CASSFDLDGRGEQYF	TGTGCCAGCAGCTTCGATCTGGACGGCCGGGGTGAGCAGTACTTC
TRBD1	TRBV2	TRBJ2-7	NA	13	CASSRGQFYEQYF	TGTGCCAGCAGTCGGGGACAGTTCTACGAGCAGTACTTC
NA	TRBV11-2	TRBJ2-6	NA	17	CASSLEGGLTGANVLTF	TGTGCCAGCAGCTTAGAAGGGGGGCTGACCGGGGCCAACGTCCTGACTTTC
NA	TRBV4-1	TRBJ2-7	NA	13	CASSQEEGRKQYF	TGCGCCAGCAGCCAAGAGGAGGGGAGGAAGCAGTACTTC
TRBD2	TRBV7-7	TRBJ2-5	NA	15	CASSLAPGGLETQYF	TGTGCTAGCAGCTTAGCGCCGGGGGGTTTGGAGACCCAGTACTTC
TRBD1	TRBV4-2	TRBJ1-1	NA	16	CASSQDHRGMNTEAFF	TGTGCCAGCAGCCAGGATCACAGGGGCATGAACACTGAAGCTTTCTTT
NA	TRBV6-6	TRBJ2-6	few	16	CASRPHGREGGNVLTF	TGTGCCAGCAGGCCCCACGGTAGGGAAGGTGGCAACGTCCTGACTTTC
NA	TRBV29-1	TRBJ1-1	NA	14	CSVEGDSVKTEAFF	TGCAGCGTTGAGGGGGATAGCGTAAAGACTGAAGCTTTCTTT
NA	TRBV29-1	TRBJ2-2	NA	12	CSVVENTGELFF	TGCAGCGTTGTGGAGAACACCGGGGAGCTGTTTTTT
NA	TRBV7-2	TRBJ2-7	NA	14	CASNLQTEGYEQYF	TGTGCCAGCAACCTACAGACAGAAGGCTACGAGCAGTACTTC
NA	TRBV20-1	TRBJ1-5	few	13	CSARDGRYQPQHF	TGCAGTGCTAGAGATGGGCGTTATCAGCCCCAGCATTTT
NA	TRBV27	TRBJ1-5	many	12	CASSYSNQPQHF	TGTGCCAGCAGTTATAGCAATCAGCCCCAGCATTTT
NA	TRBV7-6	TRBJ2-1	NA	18	CASSTQPFLAGSYNEQFF	TGTGCCAGCAGCACCCAGCCCTTCCTAGCAGGCTCCTACAATGAGCAGTTCTTC
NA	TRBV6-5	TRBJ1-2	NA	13	CASSDDSNYGYTF	TGTGCCAGCAGTGACGACAGTAACTATGGCTACACCTTC